This TCR beta chain comes out of a study of glioma-infiltrating T cells. Broader study findings: Only very few CDR3 sequences appeared in both tissue and blood.

The CDR3 is made up of 14 amino acids. The V end lost 2 bases, the J end lost 8 bases, and 13 bases lay between the germline ends. Germline V gene sequence: CDR1 LGHDT, CDR2 YNNKEL (reference sequence). Amplification of TCR alpha and beta CDR3 regions from RNA used iRepertoire nested multiplex PCR. For one-step reverse transcription and amplification, 100-400 ng of tissue mRNA or PBMC total RNA was used. TCRdb re-called the multiplex PCR reads with MiXCR, one entry per CDR3 protein. The sample shows approximately 120,000 distinct CDR3 sequences, less than 30% of them seen only once. This clonotype was seen ten or more times. Its antigen is still unknown.

This clonotype was sampled from a human donor with low-grade glioma or glioblastoma, undergoing nonglioma brain surgery, or in good health (not recorded which). The chain employs TRBV3-1 and TRBJ2-1, with D perhaps matching TRBD1 (6 bases). Sequencing input: glioma tissue, nonneoplastic brain tissue, or PBMCs (not recorded which). CDR3 DNA sequence: TGTGCCAGCAGCCAACCTATGAACAGGGATGAGCAGTTCTTC. It translates to CASSQPMNRDEQFF.